This T cell receptor (beta chain) was profiled in a study of control samples from healthy donors and cancer patients. Assay: immunoSEQ multiplex PCR; the TCRdb copy retains only in-frame clones and omits some. The data contain roughly 400,000 clones, approximately 90% of them singletons. CDR1 is SNHLY, CDR2 FYNNEI, per germline. The CDR3 runs to 15 residues. Trimming shortened V by 4 bases and J by 1 base, and 10 bases separated the two germline ends. Only a few counts were recorded for this clone. Sequencing was carried out using PBMCs. This receptor was obtained from a man aged 35 to 55 with head and neck cancer. The gene calls are TRBV2 and TRBJ2-2; perhaps TRBD1 as D (6 bases). In nucleotides, the CDR3 is TGTGCCAGCAGTGCCGGCAGGGGGAACACCGGGGAGCTGTTTTTT. This encodes CASSAGRGNTGELFF.